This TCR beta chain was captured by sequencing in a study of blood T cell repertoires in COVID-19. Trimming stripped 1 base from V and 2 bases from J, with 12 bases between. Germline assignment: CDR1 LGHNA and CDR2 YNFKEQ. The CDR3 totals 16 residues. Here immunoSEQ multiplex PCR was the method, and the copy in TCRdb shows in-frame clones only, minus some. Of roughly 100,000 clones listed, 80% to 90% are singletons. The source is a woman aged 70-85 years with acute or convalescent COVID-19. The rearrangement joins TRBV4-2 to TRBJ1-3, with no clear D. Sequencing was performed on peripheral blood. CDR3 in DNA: TGTGCCAGCAGCCAAGTAAGGTGGGCCCCTGGAAACACCATATATTTT. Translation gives CASSQVRWAPGNTIYF.